Given below is one T cell receptor (beta chain) in context. These data originate in a study of control samples from healthy donors and cancer patients. Some clones are missing from TCRdb's copy, which holds only in-frame ones; the method was immunoSEQ multiplex PCR. The sample records roughly 100,000 clones, 75% to 90% being singletons. CDR3 length: 13 residues. Germline V gives CDR1 MNHEY, CDR2 SVGAGI. The V end lost 10 bases, the J end lost 0 bases, and 12 bases lay between the germline ends. The receptor was derived from a man aged 55 to 70 with lung cancer. The chain combines TRBV6-5 with TRBJ1-1; no clear D. Input material: PBMCs. The CDR3 loop reads CATQRGLNTEAFF. The CDR3 nucleotides are TGTGCCACCCAGCGAGGCTTGAACACTGAAGCTTTCTTT.